The 2 T cell receptor beta chains below all came from one sample that was sequenced in a study of human T cells and chemical hapten exposure. The time point: patch test 2, 6 weeks after DPC sensitization. Treatment defined: therapeutic diphenylcyclopropenone sensitization with weekly scalp DPC. One entry per CDR3 protein results from TCRdb running MiXCR on the RACE reads. Among more than 90,000 distinct CDR3 sequences, over 9.5% were seen once, and the ten largest hold roughly 3%. The source was whole blood, collected in connection with sensitization to the hapten diphenylcyclopropenone (DPC). The receptor set was obtained from a middle-aged woman with alopecia areata. Some clones in this sample may be carry-over from other donors' samples.

The genes are TRBV7-8 and TRBJ1-6; 7 bases are shared with TRBD1. The V gene's germline CDR1 is SGHVS and CDR2 FQNEAQ. CDR3 size: 14 residues. V shed 6 bases and J 11 bases; nucleotides not matched to a gene: 10. The CDR3 loop is CASSRMGTVPPLHF. The CDR3 DNA follows: TGTGCCAGCAGTCGGATGGGGACAGTTCCACCCCTCCACTTT.

In its sample, this clonotype was seen a few times. The chain combines TRBV12-3 or TRBV12-4 with TRBJ1-2, with D unclear. Between the trimmed V and J ends, which lost 10 bases and 3 bases, there was a span of 18 bases. The CDR3 covers 14 residues. The DNA of the CDR3 is TGTGCCACCACCGTTACGGGAGGGTACTATGGCTACACCTTC. Its protein is CATTVTGGYYGYTF.